This T cell receptor beta chain derives from a study of Graves' ophthalmopathy and Graves' hyperthyroidism. About the study: Peripheral blood was gathered at first diagnosis, ahead of any treatment whatsoever.

Per the germline V gene, CDR1 is SGHNT and CDR2 is YYREEE (reference sequence). The CDR3 totals 15 residues. With 5 bases removed from V and 0 bases from J, the gap between germline ends came to 9 bases. Investigators amplified TCR beta CDR3 regions from RNA transcripts. First-round RT-PCR used HTBI primers; second-round multiplex PCR followed. TCRdb called the multiplex PCR reads again in MiXCR, with one record for every CDR3 protein. The sample lists almost 750,000 distinct CDR3 sequences; 35% to 50% were seen once. Ophthalmopathic donors had moderate-to-severe activity, CAS ≥3 and NOSPECS ≥4, with disease that had lasted under 3 months. Diagnostic conclusions were grounded in clinical symptoms, serum thyroxine, TRAb, thyroid ultrasound and orbital computed tomography.

The rearrangement joins TRBV5-4 to TRBJ2-6; D could derive from TRBD1 or TRBD2 (5 bases each). The sequencing sample was made of peripheral blood. This clonotype was sampled from an adult man with Graves' ophthalmopathy. CDR3 DNA: TGTGCCAGCAGGGGGGAAGTCTCTGGGGCCAACGTCCTGACTTTC. It translates to CASRGEVSGANVLTF.